This T cell receptor (beta chain) derives from a study of control samples from healthy donors and cancer patients. Germline V gene data show CDR1 as LGHNT and CDR2 as FRNRAP. The V end was cut by 3 bases, the J end by 3 bases, with 2 bases between. This CDR3 region has 12 residues. TCRdb keeps only in-frame clones here, not all; method: immunoSEQ multiplex PCR. Of 90,000 to 150,000 clones in the sample, roughly nine tenths were seen once. This chain joins TRBV12-5 and TRBJ2-2; D remains ambiguous. This receptor was obtained from a man aged 50 or older in good health. Sequencing was done on a sample of blood. The CDR3 DNA reads as TGTGCTAGTGGTTTTGACACCGGGGAGCTGTTTTTT. Protein product: CASGFDTGELFF.